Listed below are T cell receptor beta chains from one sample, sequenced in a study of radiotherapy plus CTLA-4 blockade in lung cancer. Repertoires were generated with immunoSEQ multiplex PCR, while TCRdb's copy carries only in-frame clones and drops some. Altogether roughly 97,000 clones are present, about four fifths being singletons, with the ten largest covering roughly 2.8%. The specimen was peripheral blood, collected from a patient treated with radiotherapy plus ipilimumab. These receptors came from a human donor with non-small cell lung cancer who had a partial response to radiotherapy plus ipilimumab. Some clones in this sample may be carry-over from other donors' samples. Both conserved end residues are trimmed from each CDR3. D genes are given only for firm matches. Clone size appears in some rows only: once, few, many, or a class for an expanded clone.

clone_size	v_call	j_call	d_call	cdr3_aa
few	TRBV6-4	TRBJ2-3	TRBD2	ASSDALALTDTQY
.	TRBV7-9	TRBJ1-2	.	ASSLGQFGGYT
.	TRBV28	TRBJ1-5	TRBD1	ASTGGTGYRGNQPQH
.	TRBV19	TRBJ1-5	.	ASRQTGQPQH
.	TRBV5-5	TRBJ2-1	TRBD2	ASSLLSGSSYNEQF
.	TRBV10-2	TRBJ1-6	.	ASSRGRAAYNSPLH
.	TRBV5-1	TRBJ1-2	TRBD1	ASSLVGQGDGYT
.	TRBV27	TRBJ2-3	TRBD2	ASSSGLAVFSTDTQY
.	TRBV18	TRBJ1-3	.	ASSPDSFPGNTIY
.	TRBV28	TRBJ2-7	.	ASSFATSYEQY
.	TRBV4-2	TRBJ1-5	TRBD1	ASSQGGTGDQPQH
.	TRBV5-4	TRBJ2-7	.	ASSLVGASYEQY
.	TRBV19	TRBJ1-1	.	ASSINRAGVAAEAF
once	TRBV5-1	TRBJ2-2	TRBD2	ASSGPGLAGEATGELF
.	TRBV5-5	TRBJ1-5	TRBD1	ASSRAGTGLNQPQH
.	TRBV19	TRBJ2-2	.	ASSRQYTGELF
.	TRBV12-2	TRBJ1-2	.	ASRFGGQRVQWDYGYT
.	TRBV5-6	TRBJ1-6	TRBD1	ASSSGTGGFYNSPLH
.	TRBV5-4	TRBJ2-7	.	ASSPVGGPAEQY
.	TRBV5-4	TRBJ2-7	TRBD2	ASSSPLASGRHEQY
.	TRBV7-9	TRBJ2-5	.	ASSLGLRAQETQY
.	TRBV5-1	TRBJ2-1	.	ASSLGQGIYNEQF
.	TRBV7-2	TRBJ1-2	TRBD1	ASSWDRGYGYT
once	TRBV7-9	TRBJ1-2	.	ASSPGLLSGYT
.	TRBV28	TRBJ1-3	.	ASRHGGRIGNTIY
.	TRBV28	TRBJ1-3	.	ASSSGPGSGNTIY
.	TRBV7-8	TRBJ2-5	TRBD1	ASSEFDRERETQY
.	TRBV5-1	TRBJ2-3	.	ASSLGQSDTQY
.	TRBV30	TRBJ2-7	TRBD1	AWSVTTGGGQY
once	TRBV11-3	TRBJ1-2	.	ASSPTTEANYGYT
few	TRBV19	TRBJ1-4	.	ASSPDQRGEKLF
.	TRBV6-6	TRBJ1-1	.	ASSYDLGGGTEAF
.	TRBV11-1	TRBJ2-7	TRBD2	ASSFVGSGGKSSYEQY
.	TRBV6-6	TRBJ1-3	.	ASNDRDTRQSIY
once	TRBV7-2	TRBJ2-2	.	ASSLDVGRSATGELF
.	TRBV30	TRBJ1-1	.	AWDDRQEAF
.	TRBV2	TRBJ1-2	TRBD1	ATALDRAYGYT
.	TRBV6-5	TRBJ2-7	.	ASSPDRSYEQY
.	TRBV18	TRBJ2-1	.	ASSPRQNYNEQF
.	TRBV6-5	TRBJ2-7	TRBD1	ASRNRGGSYEQY
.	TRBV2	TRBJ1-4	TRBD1	ASKSQGQGRSNEKLF
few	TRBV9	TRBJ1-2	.	ASRPDGDDYGYT
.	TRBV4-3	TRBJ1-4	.	ASSQNAGGLKLF
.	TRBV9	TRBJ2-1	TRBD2	ASSVTGGWYNEQF
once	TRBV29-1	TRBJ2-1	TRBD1	SARQGYYNEQF